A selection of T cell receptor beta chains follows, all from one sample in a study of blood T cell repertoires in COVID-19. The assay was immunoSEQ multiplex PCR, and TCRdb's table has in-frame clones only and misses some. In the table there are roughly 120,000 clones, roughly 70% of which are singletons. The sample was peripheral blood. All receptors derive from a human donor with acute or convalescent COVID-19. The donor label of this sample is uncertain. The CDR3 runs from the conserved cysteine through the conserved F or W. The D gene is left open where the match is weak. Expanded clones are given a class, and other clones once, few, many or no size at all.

DNA: TGTGCCAGCAGCGCCGGGACTAGCGGGGGTACCATCTACGAGCAGTACTTC
CDR3: CASSAGTSGGTIYEQYF
V: TRBV7-9
J: TRBJ2-7
size: NA
D: TRBD2

DNA: TGTGCCAGCAGTGAATGGGGGGTTGATGGAGAGACCCAGTACTTC
CDR3: CASSEWGVDGETQYF
V: TRBV2
J: TRBJ2-5
size: NA
D: NA

DNA: TGTGCCAGCAGCTTAGTTGGGACAGGGAACTATGGCTACACCTTC
CDR3: CASSLVGTGNYGYTF
V: TRBV7-2
J: TRBJ1-2
size: NA
D: TRBD1

DNA: TGTGCCAGCAGTTTAGCGGGGGGGCCGGATACGCAGTATTTT
CDR3: CASSLAGGPDTQYF
V: TRBV6-2/TRBV6-3
J: TRBJ2-3
size: NA
D: TRBD2

DNA: TGTGCCAGCAGCCGGGACGGGGGGGCGACCACCGGGGAGCTGTTTTTT
CDR3: CASSRDGGATTGELFF
V: TRBV4-2
J: TRBJ2-2
size: NA
D: TRBD2

DNA: TGTGCCAGCAGCCAAGAGAGTGCAGGGATCGCTGAAGCTTTCTTT
CDR3: CASSQESAGIAEAFF
V: TRBV3-1/TRBV3-2
J: TRBJ1-1
size: NA
D: NA

DNA: TGTGCCAGCAGAACGGGACTCGAAGGTTCTGGCTACACCTTC
CDR3: CASRTGLEGSGYTF
V: TRBV6-5
J: TRBJ1-2
size: NA
D: NA

DNA: TGTGCCAGCAGCCCGGACAGGGGGCACCAGTACTTC
CDR3: CASSPDRGHQYF
V: TRBV6-2/TRBV6-3
J: TRBJ2-7
size: few
D: TRBD1

DNA: TGTGCCAGCAGTGAATGGTCTAGCAGAGGACAAGAGACCCAGTACTTC
CDR3: CASSEWSSRGQETQYF
V: TRBV6-1
J: TRBJ2-5
size: NA
D: NA

DNA: TGCGCCAGCAGCCTCTCAGGGACAGGGGCTGAAAAACTGTTTTTT
CDR3: CASSLSGTGAEKLFF
V: TRBV4-1
J: TRBJ1-4
size: NA
D: TRBD1

DNA: TGTGCCAGCAGCAATGTTTCCCCATACTATTTATATAGCACTGAAGCTTTCTTT
CDR3: CASSNVSPYYLYSTEAFF
V: TRBV21-1
J: TRBJ1-1
size: once
D: NA

DNA: TGTGCCAGCTCCCCGAGTTATGAGGATACGCAGTATTTT
CDR3: CASSPSYEDTQYF
V: TRBV18
J: TRBJ2-3
size: NA
D: NA

DNA: TGTGCCAGCAGCGGAGGGACAGGGTCCGGGGCCAACGTCCTGACTTTC
CDR3: CASSGGTGSGANVLTF
V: TRBV7-2
J: TRBJ2-6
size: NA
D: TRBD1

DNA: TGTGCCACCAGTGGCAGCGGGGGAGGGTATACGCAGTATTTT
CDR3: CATSGSGGGYTQYF
V: TRBV24-1
J: TRBJ2-3
size: once
D: TRBD2

DNA: TGTGCCAGCAGGACTAGCGGTACCGGGGAGCTGTTTTTT
CDR3: CASRTSGTGELFF
V: TRBV2
J: TRBJ2-2
size: NA
D: TRBD2

DNA: TGTGCCAGCAGCTCCACAGGGGGGAGCAATGAAAAACTGTTTTTT
CDR3: CASSSTGGSNEKLFF
V: TRBV7-9
J: TRBJ1-4
size: NA
D: TRBD1

DNA: TGTGCCAGCAGCCCCGATACCAGCTCGGGTGGCTACACCTTC
CDR3: CASSPDTSSGGYTF
V: TRBV7-9
J: TRBJ1-2
size: NA
D: NA

DNA: TGTGCCAGCAGCTTAAGGACACAGGGTTTATATGAAAAACTGTTTTTT
CDR3: CASSLRTQGLYEKLFF
V: TRBV7-8
J: TRBJ1-4
size: few
D: NA

DNA: TGTGCCAGCTCCTTCGGGGGAAGGAACACCGGGGAGCTGTTTTTT
CDR3: CASSFGGRNTGELFF
V: TRBV18
J: TRBJ2-2
size: NA
D: NA

DNA: TGTGCCAGTAGTGCCTACAGGGCCAATGAGCAGTTCTTC
CDR3: CASSAYRANEQFF
V: TRBV19
J: TRBJ2-1
size: NA
D: NA

DNA: TGTGCCACCAGCAGAGATCGGGCGACTAGCTCTGGAAACACCATATATTTT
CDR3: CATSRDRATSSGNTIYF
V: TRBV15
J: TRBJ1-3
size: NA
D: NA

DNA: TGTGCCTGGGGCAGGGCGGGGGAAAAACTGTTTTTT
CDR3: CAWGRAGEKLFF
V: TRBV6-5
J: TRBJ1-4
size: few
D: NA

DNA: TGTGCCAGCCGGGAATGGCCCCTCGGCGAGCAGTACTTC
CDR3: CASREWPLGEQYF
V: TRBV5-6
J: TRBJ2-7
size: few
D: NA

DNA: TGCAGTGCTAGTCTAGCGGCGGAGACCCAGTACTTC
CDR3: CSASLAAETQYF
V: TRBV20-1
J: TRBJ2-5
size: NA
D: TRBD2

DNA: TGTGCCAGCAGCTTGGGGCTAGGTCTCGGGACAGATACGCAGTATTTT
CDR3: CASSLGLGLGTDTQYF
V: TRBV7-3
J: TRBJ2-3
size: NA
D: NA

DNA: TGCACCAGCAGCCTACCTACTCGGGAGGGGAAACTGTTTTTT
CDR3: CTSSLPTREGKLFF
V: TRBV1
J: TRBJ1-4
size: NA
D: NA

DNA: TGTGCCAGCAGTTATGGACAGGGAAGGCCCCTCCACTTT
CDR3: CASSYGQGRPLHF
V: TRBV2
J: TRBJ1-6
size: NA
D: TRBD1

DNA: TGTGCCAGCAGCCAGGGGACCTATGGCTACACCTTC
CDR3: CASSQGTYGYTF
V: TRBV6-5
J: TRBJ1-2
size: NA
D: NA

DNA: TGTGCCAGTAGCACGGACAGGGATTATAGCAATCAGCCCCAGCATTTT
CDR3: CASSTDRDYSNQPQHF
V: TRBV19
J: TRBJ1-5
size: many
D: TRBD1

DNA: TGCGCCAGCAGCCCGGGACTAGCGGGGGTCCTCTCCTACAATGAGCAGTTCTTC
CDR3: CASSPGLAGVLSYNEQFF
V: TRBV5-1
J: TRBJ2-1
size: once
D: TRBD2

DNA: TGTGCCAGCTCAGATCAGGGTTATAGCAATCAGCCCCAGCATTTT
CDR3: CASSDQGYSNQPQHF
V: TRBV18
J: TRBJ1-5
size: NA
D: NA

DNA: TGTGCCAGCAGCTTAGACTCAACAGGGATTCGGAATTCACCCCTCCACTTT
CDR3: CASSLDSTGIRNSPLHF
V: TRBV11-2
J: TRBJ1-6
size: NA
D: NA